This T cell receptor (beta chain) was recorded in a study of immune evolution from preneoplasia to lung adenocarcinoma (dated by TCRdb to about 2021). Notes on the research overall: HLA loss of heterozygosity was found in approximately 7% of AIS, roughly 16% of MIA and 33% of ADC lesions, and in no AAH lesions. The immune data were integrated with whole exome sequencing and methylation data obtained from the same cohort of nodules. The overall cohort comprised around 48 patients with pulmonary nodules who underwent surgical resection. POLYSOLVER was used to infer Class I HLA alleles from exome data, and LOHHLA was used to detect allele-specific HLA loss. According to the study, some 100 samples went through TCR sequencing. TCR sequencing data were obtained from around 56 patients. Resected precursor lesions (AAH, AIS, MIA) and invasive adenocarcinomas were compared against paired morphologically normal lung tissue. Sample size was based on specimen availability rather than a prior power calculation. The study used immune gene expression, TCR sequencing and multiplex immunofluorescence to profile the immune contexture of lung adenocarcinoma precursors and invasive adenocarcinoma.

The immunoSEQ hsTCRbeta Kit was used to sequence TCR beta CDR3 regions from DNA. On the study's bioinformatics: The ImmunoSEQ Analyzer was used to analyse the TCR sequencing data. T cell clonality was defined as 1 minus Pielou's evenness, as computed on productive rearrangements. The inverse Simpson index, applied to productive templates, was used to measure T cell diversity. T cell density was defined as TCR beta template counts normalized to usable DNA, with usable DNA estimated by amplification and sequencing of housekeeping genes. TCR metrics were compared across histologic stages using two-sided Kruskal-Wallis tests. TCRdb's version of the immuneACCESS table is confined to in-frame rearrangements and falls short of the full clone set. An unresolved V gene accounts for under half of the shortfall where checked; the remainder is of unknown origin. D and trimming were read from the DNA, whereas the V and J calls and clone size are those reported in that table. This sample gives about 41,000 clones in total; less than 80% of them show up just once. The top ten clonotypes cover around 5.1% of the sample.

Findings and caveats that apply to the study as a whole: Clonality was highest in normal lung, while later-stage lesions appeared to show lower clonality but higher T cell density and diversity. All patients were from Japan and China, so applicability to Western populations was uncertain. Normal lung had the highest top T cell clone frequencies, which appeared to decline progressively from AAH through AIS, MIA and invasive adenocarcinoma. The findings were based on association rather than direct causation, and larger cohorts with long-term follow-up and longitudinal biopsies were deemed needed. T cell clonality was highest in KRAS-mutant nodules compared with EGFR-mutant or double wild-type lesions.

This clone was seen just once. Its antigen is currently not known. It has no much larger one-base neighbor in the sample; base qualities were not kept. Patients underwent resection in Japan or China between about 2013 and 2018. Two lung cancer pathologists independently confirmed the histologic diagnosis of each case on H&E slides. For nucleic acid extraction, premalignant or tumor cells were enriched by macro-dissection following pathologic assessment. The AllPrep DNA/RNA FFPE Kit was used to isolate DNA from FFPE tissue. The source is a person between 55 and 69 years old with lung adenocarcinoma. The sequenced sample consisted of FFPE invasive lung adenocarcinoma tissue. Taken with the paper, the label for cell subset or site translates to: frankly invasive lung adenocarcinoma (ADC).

CDR3 region: CASSTGLKNIQYF. The nucleotide sequence reads as follows: TGTGCCAGCAGCACGGGACTGAAAAACATTCAGTACTTC. Here the chain combines TRBV9 and TRBJ2-4; tentative D gene TRBD2, with 6 bases matching. From a lookup of the germline V gene, CDR1 and CDR2 are SGDLS and YYNGEE. Inclusive of the bounding cysteine and phenylalanine, the CDR3 is 13 residues long. Of all the DNA, just the CDR3 is kept, 39 bases in frame from base 1. Deletion took 4 bases off V and 4 bases off J, with a span of 9 bases between the germline ends.